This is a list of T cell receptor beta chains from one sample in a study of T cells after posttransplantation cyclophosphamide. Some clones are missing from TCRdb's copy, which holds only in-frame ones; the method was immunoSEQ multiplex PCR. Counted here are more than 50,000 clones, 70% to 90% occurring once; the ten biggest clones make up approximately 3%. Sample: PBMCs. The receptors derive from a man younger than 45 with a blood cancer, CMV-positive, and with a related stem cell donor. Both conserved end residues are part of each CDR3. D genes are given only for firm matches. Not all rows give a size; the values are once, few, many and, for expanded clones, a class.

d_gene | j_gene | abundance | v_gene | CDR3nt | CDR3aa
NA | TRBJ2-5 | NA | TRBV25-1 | TGTGCCAGCAGTGACAGGGGAATGGGACAAGAGACCCAGTACTTC | CASSDRGMGQETQYF
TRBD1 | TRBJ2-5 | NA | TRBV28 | TGTGCCAGCAGTCGCGCTCAGGGGGCTGGGGAGACCCAGTACTTC | CASSRAQGAGETQYF
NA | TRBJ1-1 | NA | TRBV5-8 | TGTGCCAGCAGCTTGGGGGCAGGGAAAACCATGAACACTGAAGCTTTCTTT | CASSLGAGKTMNTEAFF
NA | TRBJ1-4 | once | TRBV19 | TGTGCCAGTAGTATAGACAGACAGGCAACTAATGAAAAACTGTTTTTT | CASSIDRQATNEKLFF
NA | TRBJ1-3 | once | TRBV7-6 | TGTGCCAGCAGCCAGGGGGGAAACACCATATATTTT | CASSQGGNTIYF
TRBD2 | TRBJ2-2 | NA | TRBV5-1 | TGCGCCAGCAGCTTGGGACTAGCGGGAGTGGCCGGGGAGCTGTTTTTT | CASSLGLAGVAGELFF
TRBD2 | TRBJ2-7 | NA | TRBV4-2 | TGTGCCAGCAGCCAAGATTGGCTAGCGGGGTCCTACGAGCAGTACTTC | CASSQDWLAGSYEQYF
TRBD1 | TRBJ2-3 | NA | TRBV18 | TGTGCCAGCTCACCCTGGGACAGCTCTAGCACAGATACGCAGTATTTT | CASSPWDSSSTDTQYF
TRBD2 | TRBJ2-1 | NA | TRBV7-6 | TGTGCCAGCAGCTTAGGACTAGCGGGAGGGGGCAATGAGCAGTTCTTC | CASSLGLAGGGNEQFF
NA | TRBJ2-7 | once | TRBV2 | TGTGCCAGCAGTGATGTCCAGGCGAGCTCCTACGAGCAGTACTTC | CASSDVQASSYEQYF